These T cell receptor beta chains were read from a single sample in a study of T cell changes during pregnancy in multiple sclerosis. Sequencing used immunoSEQ multiplex PCR; TCRdb keeps in-frame clones, though not all of them. The data show approximately 88,000 clones, over 80% seen once. The sequencing here drew on peripheral blood, taken in the first trimester of pregnancy. These receptors came from a female donor with multiple sclerosis, enrolled in a pregnancy study. Both conserved end residues are part of each CDR3. The D gene is left open where the match is weak. For some rows the clone size is stated as once, few or many, or as a class when expanded; others skip it.

>.|few|TRBV7-2|TRBJ1-2
TGTGCCAGCAGCTCGACCTCTGGGGGCGTACCAGGCTTC
CASSSTSGGVPGF
>.|.|TRBV25-1|TRBJ2-3
TGTGCCAGCAGTGAAGGTTCCAGGGGTTCGGCCACAGATACGCAGTATTTT
CASSEGSRGSATDTQYF
>.|.|TRBV19|TRBJ1-5
TGTGCCAGTAGTATCGGAGGAAGCAATCAGCCCCAGCATTTT
CASSIGGSNQPQHF
>.|.|TRBV19|TRBJ1-1
TGTGCCAGTAGTATAAGTGAACAGGGATTCACTGAAGCTTTCTTT
CASSISEQGFTEAFF
>TRBD1|.|TRBV7-2|TRBJ1-1
TGTGCCAGCAGCTGGGACAGTCACACTGAAGCTTTCTTT
CASSWDSHTEAFF
>TRBD1|.|TRBV10-2|TRBJ2-7
TGCGCCAGCAGTGAGGACAGGGGACACGAGCAGTACTTC
CASSEDRGHEQYF
>.|.|TRBV5-4|TRBJ1-1
TGTGCCAGCAGTTCTCGAGGGAACACTGAAGCTTTCTTT
CASSSRGNTEAFF
>TRBD1|once|TRBV19|TRBJ1-2
TGTGCCAGTAGTATAGCCTCGACAGGGTCTGGCTACACCTTC
CASSIASTGSGYTF
>.|.|TRBV6-6|TRBJ1-5
TGTGCCAGCCTCTACGGGGGGCAGAGTCAGCCCCAGCATTTT
CASLYGGQSQPQHF
>TRBD2|.|TRBV11-2|TRBJ2-2
TGTGCCAGCAGAGAAGCGAGCGGGGGCCACACCGGGGAGCTGTTTTTT
CASREASGGHTGELFF
>.|few|TRBV5-4|TRBJ1-2
TGTGCCAGCAGGGCCTTCGCTAACTATGGCTACACCTTC
CASRAFANYGYTF
>.|.|TRBV13|TRBJ2-1
TGTGCCAGCAGCTTCCGGGAGCTTGACAATGAGCAGTTCTTC
CASSFRELDNEQFF
>.|.|TRBV13|TRBJ1-5
TGTGCCAGCAGCACCCGGGGGGAGATTAATCAGCCCCAGCATTTT
CASSTRGEINQPQHF
>.|.|TRBV7-3|TRBJ2-3
TGTGCCAGCAGCCCAAGTCGCGGATCTAGCACAGATACGCAGTATTTT
CASSPSRGSSTDTQYF
>.|.|TRBV27|TRBJ1-2
TGTCCCTCCTACCAAGGCTACACCTTC
CPSYQGYTF
>.|.|TRBV18|TRBJ2-7
TGTGCCAGCTCACCAGAGGGTGGCTACGAGCAGTACTTC
CASSPEGGYEQYF
>TRBD2|.|TRBV2|TRBJ2-3
TGTGCCAGCAGTGAGGGACGGGGGGGCCCCACAGATACGCAGTATTTT
CASSEGRGGPTDTQYF
>.|.|TRBV7-9|TRBJ2-1
TGTGCCAGCAGCTTATTCGGGGAGCAGTTCTTC
CASSLFGEQFF